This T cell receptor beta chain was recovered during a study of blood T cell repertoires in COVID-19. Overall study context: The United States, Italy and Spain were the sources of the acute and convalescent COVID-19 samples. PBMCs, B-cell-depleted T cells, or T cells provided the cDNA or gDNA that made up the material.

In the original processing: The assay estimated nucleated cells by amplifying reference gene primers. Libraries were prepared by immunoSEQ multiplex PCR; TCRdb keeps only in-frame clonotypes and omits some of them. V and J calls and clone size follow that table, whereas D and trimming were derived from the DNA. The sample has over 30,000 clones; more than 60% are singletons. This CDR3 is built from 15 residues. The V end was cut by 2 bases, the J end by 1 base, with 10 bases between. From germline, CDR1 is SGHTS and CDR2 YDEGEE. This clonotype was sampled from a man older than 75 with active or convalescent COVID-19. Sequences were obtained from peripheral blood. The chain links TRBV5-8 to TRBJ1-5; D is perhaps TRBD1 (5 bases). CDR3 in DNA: TGTGCCAGCAGCTTTCAGGGTTTCAGCAATCAGCCCCAGCATTTT. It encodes CASSFQGFSNQPQHF.